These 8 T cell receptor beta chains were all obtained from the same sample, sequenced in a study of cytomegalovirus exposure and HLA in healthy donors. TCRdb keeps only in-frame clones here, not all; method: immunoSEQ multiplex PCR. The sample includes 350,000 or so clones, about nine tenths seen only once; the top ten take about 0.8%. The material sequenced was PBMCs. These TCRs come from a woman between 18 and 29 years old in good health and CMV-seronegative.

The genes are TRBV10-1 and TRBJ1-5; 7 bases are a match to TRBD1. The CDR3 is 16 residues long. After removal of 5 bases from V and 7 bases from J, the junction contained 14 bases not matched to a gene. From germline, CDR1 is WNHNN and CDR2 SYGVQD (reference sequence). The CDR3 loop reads CASSLQGPAPYQPQHF. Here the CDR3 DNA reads TGCGCCAGCAGTCTACAGGGGCCCGCGCCTTACCAGCCCCAGCATTTT.

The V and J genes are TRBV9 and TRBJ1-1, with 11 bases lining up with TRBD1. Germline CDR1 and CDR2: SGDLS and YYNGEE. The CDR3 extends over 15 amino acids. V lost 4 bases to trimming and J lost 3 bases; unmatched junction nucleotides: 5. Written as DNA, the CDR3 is TGTGCCAGCAGCAAAGGACAGGGGGCGGACACTGAAGCTTTCTTT. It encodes CASSKGQGADTEAFF.

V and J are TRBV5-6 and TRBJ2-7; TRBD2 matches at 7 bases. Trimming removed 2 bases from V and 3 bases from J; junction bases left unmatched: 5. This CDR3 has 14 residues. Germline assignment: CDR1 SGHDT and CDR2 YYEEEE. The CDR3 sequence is CASSFLAENYEQYF. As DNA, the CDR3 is TGTGCCAGCAGCTTTCTAGCGGAGAACTACGAGCAGTACTTC.

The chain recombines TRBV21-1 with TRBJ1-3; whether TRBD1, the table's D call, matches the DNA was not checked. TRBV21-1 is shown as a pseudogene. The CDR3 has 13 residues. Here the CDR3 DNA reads TGTGCCAGCAGCAGGGGGACAGGGCACACCATATATTTT. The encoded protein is CASSRGTGHTIYF.

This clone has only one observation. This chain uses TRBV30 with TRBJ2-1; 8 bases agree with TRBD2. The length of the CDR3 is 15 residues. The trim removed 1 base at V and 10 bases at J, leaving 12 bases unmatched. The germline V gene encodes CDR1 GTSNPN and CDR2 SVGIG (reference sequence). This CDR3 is CAWSGYEREKGEQFF. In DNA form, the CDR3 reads TGTGCCTGGAGTGGGTATGAGCGGGAGAAGGGCGAGCAGTTCTTC.

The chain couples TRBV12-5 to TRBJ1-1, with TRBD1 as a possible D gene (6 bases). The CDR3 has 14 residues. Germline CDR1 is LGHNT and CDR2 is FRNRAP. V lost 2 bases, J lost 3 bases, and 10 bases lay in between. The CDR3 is CASGLLSGDTEAFF. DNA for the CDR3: TGTGCTAGTGGTTTGTTGTCAGGGGACACTGAAGCTTTCTTT. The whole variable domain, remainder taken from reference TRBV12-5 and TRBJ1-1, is DARVTQTPRHKVTEMGQEVTMRCQPILGHNTVFWYRQTMMQGLELLAYFRNRAPLDDSGMPKDRFSAEMPDATLATLKIQPSEPRDSAVYFCASGLLSGDTEAFFGQGTRLTVV.

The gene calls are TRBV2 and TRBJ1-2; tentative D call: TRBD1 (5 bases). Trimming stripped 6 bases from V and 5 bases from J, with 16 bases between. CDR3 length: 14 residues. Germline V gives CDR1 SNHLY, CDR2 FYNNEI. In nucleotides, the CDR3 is TGTGCCAGCAGCCCCCGGGGGGAGGGGTATGGCTACACCTTC. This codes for CASSPRGEGYGYTF.

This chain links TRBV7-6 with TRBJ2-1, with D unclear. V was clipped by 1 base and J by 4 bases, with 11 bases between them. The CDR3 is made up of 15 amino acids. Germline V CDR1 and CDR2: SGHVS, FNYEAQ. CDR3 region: CASSLGGGLYNEQFF. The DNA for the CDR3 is TGTGCCAGCAGCTTAGGTGGCGGATTGTACAATGAGCAGTTCTTC.